This T cell receptor (beta chain) was profiled in a study of T cells after yellow fever vaccination. Study in general: Fractions with few cells were prepared using SMART-Seq v4 Ultra Low Input. Study-wide findings and caveats: Post-booster repertoires contained most primary-vaccination clones again (about 95% CD4, about 88% CD8). It was a small share of clonotypes that appeared in both CD4 and CD8 compartments.

5'RACE template switching generated TCR cDNA, adding a universal primer site and UMIs. TCRdb re-called the 5' RACE reads with MiXCR, one entry per CDR3 protein. The repertoire holds 78,000 or so distinct CDR3 sequences, with 7.3% as singletons. This clonotype has ten or more counts. Its antigen is currently unknown. V shed 4 bases, J shed 2 bases, and the junction held 3 bases outside the gene matches. This CDR3 is 14 amino acids long. Germline assignment: CDR1 ENHRY and CDR2 SYGVKD. Sequenced here: CD8+ T cells sorted from PBMCs, sampled approximately 11 days after the first yellow fever vaccination. The rearrangement joins TRBV10-3 to TRBJ2-7; 9 bases are a match to TRBD1. This receptor was taken from a man aged 18 to 30 who received the YFV17D yellow fever vaccine. CDR3 sequence (DNA): TGTGCCATCAGTGGGACAGGGGTGGCCTACGAGCAGTACTTC. Protein product: CAISGTGVAYEQYF.